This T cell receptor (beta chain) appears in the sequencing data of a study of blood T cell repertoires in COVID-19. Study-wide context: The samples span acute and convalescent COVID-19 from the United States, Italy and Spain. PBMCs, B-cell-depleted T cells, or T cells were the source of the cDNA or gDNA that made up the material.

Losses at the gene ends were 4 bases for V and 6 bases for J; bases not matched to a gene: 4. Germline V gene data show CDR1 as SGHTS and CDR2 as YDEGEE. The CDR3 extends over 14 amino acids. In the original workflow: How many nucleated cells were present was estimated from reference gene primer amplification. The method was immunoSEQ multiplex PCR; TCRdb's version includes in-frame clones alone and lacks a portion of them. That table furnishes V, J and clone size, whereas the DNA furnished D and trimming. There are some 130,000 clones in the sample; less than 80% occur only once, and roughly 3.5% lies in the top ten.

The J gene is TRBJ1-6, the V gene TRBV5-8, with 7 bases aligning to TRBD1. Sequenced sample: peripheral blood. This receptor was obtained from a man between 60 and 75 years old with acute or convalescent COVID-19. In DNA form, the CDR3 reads TGTGCCAGCAGCGCGGGACAGAGTAATTCACCCCTCCACTTT. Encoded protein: CASSAGQSNSPLHF.